What follows describes a single T cell receptor beta chain. Its antigen remains unidentified. The data belong to a study of cytomegalovirus exposure and HLA in healthy donors (dated by TCRdb to the late 2010s). In terms of the full investigation: In an earlier analysis of 587 of the donors, about 270 Gb of sequence data and approximately 120 million unique TCR beta sequences from roughly 190 million T cells were reported. Roughly 300 gigabases of sequencing data and tens of millions of unique TCR sequences made up an early release that covered approximately 700 HLA-typed donors. Of the roughly 420 genotyped donors, over 80% were placed in the genetic ancestry cluster associated with self-reported Caucasian donors. The study aimed to test whether cataloging public T cell receptors could reveal signatures of past pathogen exposure. The T cell repertoires of 666 subjects were profiled by immunosequencing and related to cytomegalovirus serostatus. In addition to the first cohort of 666 subjects, a separate validation cohort of around 110 different subjects was used. To predict cytomegalovirus infection status, the study combined high-throughput TCR immunosequencing, statistical association of individual TCRs with disease status, and machine learning. In a later analysis, previously published TCR beta repertoires from about 670 donors were re-analyzed and high-resolution HLA genotyping was added so that TCR occurrence patterns could be studied. Rather than drawing on any new phenotypic data, the later analysis identified candidate immune exposures from TCR beta sequences and the way those sequences occurred across donors. In an earlier analysis of 587 of the donors, high-throughput TCR beta sequencing was used to judge whether each TCR beta V gene segment behaved as functional or pseudogenic. Donor age, sex, ethnicity and CMV serostatus were compiled alongside the repertoire data. Genome-wide SNP genotypes for about 65% of the 666 donors were used in a later genetic analysis, which treated that subset as a discovery cohort. All discovery cohort repertoires had been generated on a single sequencing platform. HLA typing covered class I and class II loci at four-digit resolution. Typing coverage differed by locus: A, B, C, DRB1 and DQB1 were typed in about 629-630 donors, DQA1 in about 500, DPA1 in some 600, and DPB1 in around 490. A handful of DR-DQ haplotypes were handled as single units for association and clustering because linkage in the cohort was strong. Across 398 genotyped donors of the cohort, an average of about 250,000 unique TCR beta nucleotide sequences per donor were sequenced, and 15% to 20% of those sequences were non-productive.

The germline V end is reduced by 0 bases and the J end by 4 bases; junction bases left unmatched: 9. The CDR3 has 16 amino acids, counting the end cysteine and phenylalanine. Kept here is only the CDR3 DNA, which spans 48 bases and is read in frame from base 1. Taken from the germline V gene (reference sequence), the CDR1 and CDR2 loops are SGHKS and YYEKEE. The full study reports these points: Correlated functional status among segregating V segments might reflect linkage disequilibrium, but an unknown experimental factor could not be ruled out. The sequencing pipeline was judged likely to have produced a cluster of highly shared sequence variants as a technical artifact. In a later analysis, 16,951 TCR beta sequences were associated with specific HLA alleles at a false discovery rate of 0.05. The study listed approximately 150 TCR beta chains as associated with cytomegalovirus. CMV serostatus was the only immune exposure information available for the cohort. According to a later analysis, TCR association rates differed among HLA loci, with DRB1 alleles showing the most associated TCRs and HLA-C alleles showing the fewest. Because counts were too low, seventeen rarely observed V segments, including chromosome 9 orphons, were excluded from the earlier analysis of 500 to 700 of the donors. Sequencing depth was assumed to be roughly uniform across donors in the presence/absence analyses, though that assumption may not hold. V-gene and J-gene trimming of TCR beta chains was associated with a missense DCLRE1C variant in a later genetic analysis, and the association was replicated in an independent cohort. While some public TCRs were present in many individuals, most TCR sequences turned up only very rarely across donors. In a later analysis, several top co-occurrence clusters were reported to appear linked to parvovirus B19, influenza, CMV and Epstein-Barr virus. A further reported finding was that TCR beta sequences accurately predicted the HLA-A and HLA-B alleles for most subjects in the first cohort. In an earlier analysis of more than 500 of the donors, most TCR beta V segments appeared in productive rearrangements about 87% or about 30% of the time, broadly matching IMGT annotations. According to a later analysis, most CMV-associated TCR beta chains appeared to be HLA-restricted, and the HLA associations seemed to be driven largely by CMV exposure. In both the original and validation cohorts, the classifier was reported to diagnose cytomegalovirus status with high specificity and sensitivity. In vitro tests confirmed that a few of the cytomegalovirus-associated TCR beta chains recognize cytomegalovirus antigens. According to a later genetic analysis, donors in an Asian-associated ancestry cluster had fewer N-insertions in productive TCRs than the approximately 630-donor mean. According to the authors, the approach could potentially be generalized to other disease states and immunological phenotypes. Because HLA typing was unavailable for some donors at each locus, only the typed subset was used in association tests. A later analysis found that HLA-associated TCR beta chains were more clonally expanded and had lower generation probabilities than equally common non-associated chains. Some IMGT-functional V segments, including TRBV6-2 and TRBV6-3, could not be told apart with the 87-base-pair reads, so those segments were excluded. When HLA alleles, especially DR and DQ, strongly co-occurred, TCR associations were difficult to assign to individual alleles. This cohort had only TCR beta chains sequenced, and the lack of alpha or paired-chain data limited which features could be detected.

The library came from the immunoSEQ multiplex PCR assay. For the multiplex PCR, a mixture combining 60 forward primers for TCR Vbeta segments and 13 reverse primers for TCR Jbeta segments was used. A multiplex PCR assay on genomic DNA amplified the CDR3 region of rearranged TCR beta genes. Amplified TCR beta libraries were sequenced as 87-base-pair reads on the Illumina HiSeq System. In the source study's methods: In a later analysis, some 80 million unique TCR beta chains were counted across the roughly 610 repertoires, and about 9.9 million of these chains were shared by at least two donors. To remove PCR and sequencing errors, raw reads were error-corrected and collapsed into unique sequences using a nearest-neighbor algorithm that merged closely related sequences. To assign V, D and J gene segments, CDR3 sequences were aligned to IMGT reference sequences. For a sequence to be retained, at least a six-nucleotide match to both a V gene segment and a J gene segment was required. A rearrangement counted as productive if the CDR3 had no stop codons and remained in frame with V and J, and every other rearrangement counted as non-productive. Following IMGT convention, CDR3 was defined as the stretch from the second conserved V-encoded cysteine up to the conserved J-encoded phenylalanine. The earlier analysis of about 620 of the donors excluded sequences that lacked an unambiguous match to a single V gene segment. An earlier analysis of 587 of the donors classified V segments as functional when productive rearrangements were above 56.7% and as segregating when the standard deviation between donors was above 5%. To diagnose cytomegalovirus status from the catalog of TCR beta chain sequences, a statistical classification framework was built. In a later analysis, V and J genes were assigned by comparing TCR nucleotide sequences against IMGT/GENE-DB human TR gene sequences. A later analysis assigned CDR3 sequences and most-parsimonious VDJ recombination scenarios with the TCRdist pipeline. In a later analysis, each TCR beta chain was defined by its CDR3 amino acid sequence together with its V-gene family, and reads lacking a unique V-gene family were excluded. As a way to deal with suspected cross-contamination and a sequencing artifact, a later analysis dropped roughly 600 nucleotide sequences that were highly shared and had low generation probability. For each public chain, a later analysis derived a clonal expansion index from normalized ranks of inferred template counts within each repertoire. In a later analysis, generation probabilities were computed with a VDJ recombination model fitted to out-of-frame rearrangements, and the resulting probabilities were checked against IGoR. A later analysis scored TCR-TCR, TCR-HLA and TCR-CMV co-occurrence with hypergeometric tests, applying a repertoire-size bias correction to TCR pairs. A later analysis estimated false discovery rates by permuting HLA or CMV assignments 20 times. In a later analysis, co-occurring TCRs were grouped with DBSCAN, and TCRdist sequence similarity was added when clustering was performed within HLA-allele-positive subsets. For co-occurrence clustering, repertoires with fewer than 30,000 or more than 120,000 public chains were excluded, along with a handful of repertoires with anomalous nucleotide sharing. TCRdb stores this immuneACCESS table with in-frame sequences only. Part of the clones is absent; in the studies checked, under half of the shortfall reflects unresolved V genes, and no reason is known for the rest. Clone size and V and J calls were adopted from that table, with D and trimming inferred from the DNA. The sample's table lists a count of about 130,000 clones. The top ten clonotypes cover 2% to 2.5% of the sample.

In total, approximately 700 healthy bone marrow donors made up the cohort. At the time of sampling, every cohort member was nominally healthy, though immune exposures that went unrecorded were likely present. The donor was CMV seronegative and was included in the group of 352 seronegative cohort members. A peripheral blood sample was collected from each donor, and TCR beta sequencing was performed on peripheral blood mononuclear cells. The Qiagen DNeasy Blood Extraction Kit was used to extract genomic DNA from the blood cell samples. Source material: PBMCs. The V and J segments used are TRBV5-5 and TRBJ2-7, with 8 middle bases fitting TRBD1. The clonotype was recovered from a man aged 40-49 years in good health and CMV-seronegative. For the CDR3, the sequence is CASSLEGQVRGYEQYF. The base sequence is TGTGCCAGCAGCTTGGAGGGACAGGTGAGGGGGTACGAGCAGTACTTC.